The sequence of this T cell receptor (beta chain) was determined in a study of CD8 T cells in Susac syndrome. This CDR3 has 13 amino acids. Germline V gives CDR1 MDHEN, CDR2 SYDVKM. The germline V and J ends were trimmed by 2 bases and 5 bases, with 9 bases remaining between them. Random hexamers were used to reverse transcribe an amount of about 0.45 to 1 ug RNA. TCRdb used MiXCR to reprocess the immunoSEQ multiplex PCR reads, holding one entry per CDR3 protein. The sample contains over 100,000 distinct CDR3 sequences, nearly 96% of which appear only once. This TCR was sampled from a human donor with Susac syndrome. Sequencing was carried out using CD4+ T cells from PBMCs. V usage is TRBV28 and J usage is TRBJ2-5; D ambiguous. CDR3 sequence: CASSLGVLETQYF. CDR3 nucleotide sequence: TGTGCCAGCAGTTTAGGGGTTCTGGAGACCCAGTACTTC.